This T cell receptor (beta chain) was sequenced in a study of TIL therapy for anti-PD-1-resistant metastatic lung cancer. Time point of the sample: pre-treatment sample, taken before nivolumab and TIL therapy. In germline, CDR1 is SNHLY, CDR2 FYNNEI. The CDR3 totals 14 residues. The trim removed 4 bases at V and 1 base at J, leaving 2 bases unmatched. This was the immunoSEQ v3 assay. The method was immunoSEQ multiplex PCR; TCRdb's version includes in-frame clones alone and lacks a portion of them. The data show tens of thousands of clones, with around 76% seen just once and almost 7.5% held by the top ten.

The receptor's source is a person aged 30 to 80 with non-small cell lung cancer. The V gene is TRBV2, the J gene TRBJ2-7, with 9 bases aligning to TRBD1. The input for sequencing was blood, taken at baseline. CDR3 region: CASSGDRVSYEQYF. For the CDR3, the DNA is TGTGCCAGCAGTGGGGACAGGGTATCCTACGAGCAGTACTTC.